This entry describes one TCR beta chain. Its antigen is not yet known. Per-base qualities were not stored, and no clone one base away is much larger. The germline V gene gives CDR1 as SGHTA and CDR2 as FQGTGA. The CDR3 sequence holds 13 residues, the cysteine and phenylalanine included. CDR3 DNA only is kept here, 39 bases in frame from base 1. V loses 5 bases of germline sequence and J loses 2 bases, and the interval between the two ends is 10 bases. From each donor, a single peripheral blood sample of about 100 mL on average was drawn into heparinised tubes. A BD FACSAria II and a panel including CD45RO, CCR7, CD25, CD127, CD95 and CD27 were used to sort naive, central memory, regulatory and stem cell-like memory CD4+ T cells. All sorted populations exceeded 95% purity. PBMCs were separated immediately by Lymphoprep density gradient centrifugation and were stained directly, without being cultured. Samples were stained and sorted in pairs, with one healthy donor and one patient per experiment, so that batch effects were minimized.

This entry belongs to a study of beta chain features in type 1 diabetes (dated by TCRdb to the late 2010s). Context from the whole study: No differences in mean age, gender distribution, total cell number or subset yield were found between patients and healthy donors. A total of 107,917,701 sorted cells were examined across all samples, and RNA yield correlated strongly with the number of cells per subset. The study compared TCRB repertoires of sorted circulating CD4+ T cell subsets between recently diagnosed type 1 diabetes patients and matched healthy donors. Naive and central memory subsets were obtained from all 30 or so donors, but regulatory and stem cell-like memory subsets were isolated from only 8 patients and about 8 healthy donors.

The High Capacity cDNA Reverse Transcription Kit was used to reverse transcribe all of the isolated RNA, meaning that expressed TCRB transcripts were what got sequenced. Deep immunoSEQ sequencing was applied to naive, central memory and regulatory T cell samples, giving an average of about 3.8 million total reads per sample. Sorted cells were lysed in RLT buffer, and RNA was extracted using DNase-treated RNeasy Micro or Mini kits according to cell number. To prevent cross-contamination, each cell subset was processed individually, whereas patient and healthy donor samples were processed jointly. The immunoSEQ multiplex PCR was used to amplify TCRB sequences from cDNA, generating 87-bp fragments that spanned the CDR3 region. Amplicons were sequenced on the Illumina HiSeq platform. The source study handled its data this way. PCR bias was corrected computationally using synthetic template baselines, and reads within Hamming distance 2 were collapsed, with unmergeable singletons discarded. By aligning reads against IMGT, V, D and J genes, CDR3 length, and insertions or deletions at six rearrangement sites were assigned. Within each subset, clonotype counts were normalized to the number of sorted cells before true diversity and Gini coefficients were calculated with the tcR R package. The overlap coefficient, calculated on TCRB nucleotide sequences, was used to measure repertoire sharing. As a proxy for the pre-selection repertoire, out-of-frame TCRB sequences from naive cells were analyzed. TCRdb re-hosts the immuneACCESS table, in-frame sequences only. Its copies lack some clones; in the studies checked, an unresolved V gene accounts for under half of them, and the cause for the rest is not known. D and trimming were read from the DNA, whereas the V and J calls and clone size are those reported in that table. The sample includes 300,000 or so clones, with around 15% observed a single time. The leading ten clones occupy under 0.02% of the sample.

Overall study results and their limits: Naive, central memory and regulatory TCRB repertoires appeared to be more alike among patients than among healthy donors. In all four CD4+ subsets, TCRB CDR3 length was moderately but significantly shorter in type 1 diabetes patients. Because the HLA sub-analyses included only small numbers of individuals, any influence of HLA type on TCRB rearrangement was left unresolved. Because cDNA rather than genomic DNA was sequenced, highly expressing activated cells could have been over-represented, although no difference in activation and CD3 levels was found between groups. At VDJ recombination sites, type 1 diabetes patients had fewer insertions and more deleted nucleotides, which implies abnormalities in thymic rearrangement. Shorter templates might be favored by PCR, yet because patient and control samples were amplified and corrected together, any such skew would affect both groups equally.

The sequence was collected from a man aged 30-40 years with type 1 diabetes. The sequence links TRBV7-3 to TRBJ2-7, and perhaps TRBD2 as D gene, on 5 matching bases. Sequenced: naive CD4+ T cells from blood. Interpreted using the paper, the cell subset or site label stands for: true naive CD4+ T cells. The nucleotides read TGTGCCAGCAGCCCCACAGCGGCCTACGAGCAGTACTTC. It translates as CASSPTAAYEQYF.